This T cell receptor (beta chain) is from a study of blood T cell repertoires in COVID-19. About the study: Samples of COVID-19 (acute and convalescent) were obtained from the United States, Italy and Spain. PBMCs, B-cell-depleted T cells, or T cells were the source of the cDNA or gDNA that made up the material.

Only in-frame clones appear in the TCRdb table, and some are missing; sequencing was by immunoSEQ multiplex PCR. The sample shows approximately 10,000 clones, 80% to 90% of them seen only once. V lost 7 bases and J lost 0, with 7 bases in between. CDR3 size: 13 residues. Germline V gene sequence: CDR1 SGHTA, CDR2 FQGNSA. The sample consisted of peripheral blood. The clonotype comes from a human donor in a cohort sampled during active COVID-19. This chain uses TRBV7-2 with TRBJ2-1; no reliable D call. CDR3 amino acids: CASTLFSYNEQFF. The CDR3 nucleotides are TGTGCCAGCACTCTCTTCTCCTACAATGAGCAGTTCTTC.